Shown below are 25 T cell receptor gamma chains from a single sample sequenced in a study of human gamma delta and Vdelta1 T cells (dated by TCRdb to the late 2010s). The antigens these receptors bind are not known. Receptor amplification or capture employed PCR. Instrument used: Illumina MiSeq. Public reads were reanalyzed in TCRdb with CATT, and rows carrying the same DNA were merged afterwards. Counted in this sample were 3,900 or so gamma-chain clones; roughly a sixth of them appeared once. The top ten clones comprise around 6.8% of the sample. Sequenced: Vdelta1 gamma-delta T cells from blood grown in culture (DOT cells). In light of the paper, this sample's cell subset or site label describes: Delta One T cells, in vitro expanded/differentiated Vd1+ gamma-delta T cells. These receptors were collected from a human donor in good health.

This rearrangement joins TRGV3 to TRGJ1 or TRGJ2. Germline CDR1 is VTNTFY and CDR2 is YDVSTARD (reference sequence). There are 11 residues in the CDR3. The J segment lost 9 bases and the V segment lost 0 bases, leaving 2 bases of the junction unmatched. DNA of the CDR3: TGTGCCACCTGGGACAGGCTTAAGAAACTCTTT. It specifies CATWDRLKKLF.

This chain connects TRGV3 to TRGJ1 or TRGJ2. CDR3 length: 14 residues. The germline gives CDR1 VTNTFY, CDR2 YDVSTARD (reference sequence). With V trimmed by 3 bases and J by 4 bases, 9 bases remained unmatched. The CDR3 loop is CATWDRPRYYKKLF. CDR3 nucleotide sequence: TGTGCCACCTGGGACCGACCGAGGTATTATAAGAAACTCTTT.

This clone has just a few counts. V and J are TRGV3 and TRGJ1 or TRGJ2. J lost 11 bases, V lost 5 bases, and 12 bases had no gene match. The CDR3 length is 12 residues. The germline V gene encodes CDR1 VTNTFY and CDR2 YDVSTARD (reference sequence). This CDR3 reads CATWAIKREKLF. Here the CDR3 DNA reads TGTGCCACCTGGGCCATCAAACGGGAGAAACTCTTT.

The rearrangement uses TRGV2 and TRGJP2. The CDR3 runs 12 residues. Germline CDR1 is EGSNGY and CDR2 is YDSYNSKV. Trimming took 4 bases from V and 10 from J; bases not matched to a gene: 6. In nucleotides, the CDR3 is TGTGCCACCTGGGATGGAGGTTGGATCAAGACGTTT. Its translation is CATWDGGWIKTF.

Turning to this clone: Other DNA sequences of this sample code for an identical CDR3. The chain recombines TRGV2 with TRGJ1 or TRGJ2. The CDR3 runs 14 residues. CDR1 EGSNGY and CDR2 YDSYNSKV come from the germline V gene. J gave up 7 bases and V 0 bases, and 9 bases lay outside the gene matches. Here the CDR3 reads CATWDGRGYYKKLF. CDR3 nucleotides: TGTGCCACCTGGGACGGGCGGGGGTACTATAAGAAACTCTTT.

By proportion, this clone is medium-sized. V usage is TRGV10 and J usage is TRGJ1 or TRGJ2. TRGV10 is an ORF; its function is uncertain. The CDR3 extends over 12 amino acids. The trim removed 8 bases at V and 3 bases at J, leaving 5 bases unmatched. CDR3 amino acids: CAAWVIYYKKLF. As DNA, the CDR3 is TGTGCTGCGTGGGTTATTTATTATAAGAAACTCTTT.

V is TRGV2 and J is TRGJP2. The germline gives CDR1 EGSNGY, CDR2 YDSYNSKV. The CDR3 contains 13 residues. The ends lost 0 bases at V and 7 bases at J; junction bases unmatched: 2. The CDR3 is CATWDGLDWIKTF. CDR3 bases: TGTGCCACCTGGGACGGGCTTGATTGGATCAAGACGTTT.

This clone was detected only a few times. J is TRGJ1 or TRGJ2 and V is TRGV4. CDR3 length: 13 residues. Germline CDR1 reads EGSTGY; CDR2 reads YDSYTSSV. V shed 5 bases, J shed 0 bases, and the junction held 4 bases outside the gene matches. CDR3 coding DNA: TGTGCCACCTGGGCTCCGAATTATTATAAGAAACTCTTT. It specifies CATWAPNYYKKLF.

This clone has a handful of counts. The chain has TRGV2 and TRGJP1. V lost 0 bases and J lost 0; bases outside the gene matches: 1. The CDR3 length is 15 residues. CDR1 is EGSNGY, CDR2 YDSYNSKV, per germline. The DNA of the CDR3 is TGTGCCACCTGGGACGGGGATACCACTGGTTGGTTCAAGATATTT. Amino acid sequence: CATWDGDTTGWFKIF.

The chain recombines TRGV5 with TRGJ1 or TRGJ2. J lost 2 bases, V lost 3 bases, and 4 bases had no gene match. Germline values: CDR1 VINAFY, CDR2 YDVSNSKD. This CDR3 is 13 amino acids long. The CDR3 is CATWDHHYYKKLF. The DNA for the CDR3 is TGTGCCACCTGGGACCACCATTATTATAAGAAACTCTTT.

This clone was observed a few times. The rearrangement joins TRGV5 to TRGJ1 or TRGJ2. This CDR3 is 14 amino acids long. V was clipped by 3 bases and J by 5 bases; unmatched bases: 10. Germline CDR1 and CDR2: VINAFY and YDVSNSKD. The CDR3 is CATWDLRENYKKLF. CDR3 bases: TGTGCCACCTGGGACCTACGGGAAAATTATAAGAAACTCTTT.

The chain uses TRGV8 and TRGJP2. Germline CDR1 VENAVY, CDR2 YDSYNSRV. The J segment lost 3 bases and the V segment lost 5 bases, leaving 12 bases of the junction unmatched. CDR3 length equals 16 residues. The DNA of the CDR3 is TGTGCCACCTGGGTCACCTCGCAGCGTAGTGATTGGATCAAGACGTTT. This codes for CATWVTSQRSDWIKTF.

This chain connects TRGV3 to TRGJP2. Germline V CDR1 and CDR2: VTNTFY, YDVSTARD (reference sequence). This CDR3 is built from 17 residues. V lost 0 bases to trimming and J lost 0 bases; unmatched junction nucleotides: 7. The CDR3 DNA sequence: TGTGCCACCTGGGACAGGGGATTATATAGTAGTGATTGGATCAAGACGTTT. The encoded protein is CATWDRGLYSSDWIKTF.

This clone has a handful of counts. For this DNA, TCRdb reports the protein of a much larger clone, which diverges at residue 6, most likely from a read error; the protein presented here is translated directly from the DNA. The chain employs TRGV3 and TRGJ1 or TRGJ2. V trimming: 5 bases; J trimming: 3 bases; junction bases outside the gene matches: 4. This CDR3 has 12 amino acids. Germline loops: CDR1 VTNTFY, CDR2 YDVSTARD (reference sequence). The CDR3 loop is CATWAFYYKKLF. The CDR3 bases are TGTGCCACCTGGGCTTTTTATTATAAGAAACTCTTT.

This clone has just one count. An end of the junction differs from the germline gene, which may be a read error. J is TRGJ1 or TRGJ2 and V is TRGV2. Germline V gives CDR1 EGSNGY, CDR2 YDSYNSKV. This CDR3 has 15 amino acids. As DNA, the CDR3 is TGTGCCCCCTGGGACGGGGGGGGGTTTCGGTATAAGAAACTCTTT. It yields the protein CAPWDGGGFRYKKLF.

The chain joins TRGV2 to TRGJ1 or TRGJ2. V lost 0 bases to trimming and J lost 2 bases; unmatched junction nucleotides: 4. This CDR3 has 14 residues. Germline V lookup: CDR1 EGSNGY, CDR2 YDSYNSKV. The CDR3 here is CATWDGGDYYKKLF. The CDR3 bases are TGTGCCACCTGGGACGGGGGGGATTATTATAAGAAACTCTTT.

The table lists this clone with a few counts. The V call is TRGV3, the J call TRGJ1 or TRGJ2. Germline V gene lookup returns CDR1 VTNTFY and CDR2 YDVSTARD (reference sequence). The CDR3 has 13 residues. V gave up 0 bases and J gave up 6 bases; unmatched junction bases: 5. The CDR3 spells CATWDRPAYKKLF. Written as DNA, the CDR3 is TGTGCCACCTGGGACAGGCCGGCTTATAAGAAACTCTTT.

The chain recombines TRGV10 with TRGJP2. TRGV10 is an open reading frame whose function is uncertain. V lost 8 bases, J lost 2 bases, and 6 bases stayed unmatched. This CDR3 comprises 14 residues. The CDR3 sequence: CAAWAISSDWIKTF. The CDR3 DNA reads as TGTGCTGCGTGGGCGATAAGTAGTGATTGGATCAAGACGTTT.

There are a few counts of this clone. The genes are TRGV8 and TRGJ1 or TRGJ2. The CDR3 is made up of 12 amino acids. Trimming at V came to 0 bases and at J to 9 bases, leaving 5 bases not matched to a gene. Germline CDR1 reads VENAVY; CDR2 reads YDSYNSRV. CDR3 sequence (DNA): TGTGCCACCTGGGATAGGCGGAGTAAGAAACTCTTT. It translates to CATWDRRSKKLF.

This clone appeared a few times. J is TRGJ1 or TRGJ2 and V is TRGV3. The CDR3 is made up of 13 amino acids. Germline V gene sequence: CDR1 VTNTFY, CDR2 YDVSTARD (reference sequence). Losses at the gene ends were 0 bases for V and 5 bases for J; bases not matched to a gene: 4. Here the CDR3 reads CATWDRQNYKKLF. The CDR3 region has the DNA TGTGCCACCTGGGACAGGCAGAATTATAAGAAACTCTTT.

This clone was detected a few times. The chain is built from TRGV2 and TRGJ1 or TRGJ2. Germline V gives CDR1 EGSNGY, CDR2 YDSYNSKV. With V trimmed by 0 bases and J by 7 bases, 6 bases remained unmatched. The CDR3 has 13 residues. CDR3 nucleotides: TGTGCCACCTGGGACGGGCTCCCATATAAGAAACTCTTT. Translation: CATWDGLPYKKLF.

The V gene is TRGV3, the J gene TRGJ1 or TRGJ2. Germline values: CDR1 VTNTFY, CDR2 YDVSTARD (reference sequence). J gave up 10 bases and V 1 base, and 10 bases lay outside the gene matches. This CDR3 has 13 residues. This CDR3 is CATWDSVIGKKLF. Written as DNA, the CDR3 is TGTGCCACCTGGGACAGTGTGATCGGGAAGAAACTCTTT.

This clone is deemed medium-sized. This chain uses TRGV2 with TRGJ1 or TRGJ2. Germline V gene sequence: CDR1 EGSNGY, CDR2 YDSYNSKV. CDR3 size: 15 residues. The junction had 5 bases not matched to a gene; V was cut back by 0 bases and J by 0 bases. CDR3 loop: CATWDGPPNYYKKLF. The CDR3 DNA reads TGTGCCACCTGGGACGGGCCACCGAATTATTATAAGAAACTCTTT.

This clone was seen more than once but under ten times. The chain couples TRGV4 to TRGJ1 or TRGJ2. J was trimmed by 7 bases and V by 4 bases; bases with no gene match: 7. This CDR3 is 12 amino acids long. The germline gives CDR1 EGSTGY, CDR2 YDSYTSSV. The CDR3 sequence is CATWDMSYKKLF. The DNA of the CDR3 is TGTGCCACCTGGGACATGAGCTATAAGAAACTCTTT.

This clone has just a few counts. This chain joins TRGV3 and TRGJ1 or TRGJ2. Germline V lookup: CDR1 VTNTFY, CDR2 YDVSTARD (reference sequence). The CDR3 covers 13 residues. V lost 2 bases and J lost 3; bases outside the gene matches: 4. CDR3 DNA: TGTGCCACCTGGGACACCTTTTATTATAAGAAACTCTTT. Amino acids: CATWDTFYYKKLF.